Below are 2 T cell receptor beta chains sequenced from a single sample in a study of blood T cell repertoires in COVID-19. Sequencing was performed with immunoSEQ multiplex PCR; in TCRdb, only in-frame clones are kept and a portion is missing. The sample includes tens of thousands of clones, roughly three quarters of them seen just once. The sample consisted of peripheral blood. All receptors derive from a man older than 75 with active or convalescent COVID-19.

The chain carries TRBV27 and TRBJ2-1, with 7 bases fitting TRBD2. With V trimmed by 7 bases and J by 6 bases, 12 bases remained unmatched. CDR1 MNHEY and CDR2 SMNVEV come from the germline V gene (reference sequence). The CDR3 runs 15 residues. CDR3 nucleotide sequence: TGTGCCAGCAACCAGAAAGCGGGGCTGGTCAATGAGCAGTTCTTC. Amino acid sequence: CASNQKAGLVNEQFF.

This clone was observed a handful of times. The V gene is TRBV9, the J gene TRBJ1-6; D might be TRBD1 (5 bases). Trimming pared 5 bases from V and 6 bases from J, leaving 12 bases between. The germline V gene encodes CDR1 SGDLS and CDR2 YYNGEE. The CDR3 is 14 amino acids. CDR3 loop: CASSIRERNSPLHF. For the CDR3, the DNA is TGTGCCAGCAGTATCAGGGAACGTAATTCACCCCTCCACTTT.